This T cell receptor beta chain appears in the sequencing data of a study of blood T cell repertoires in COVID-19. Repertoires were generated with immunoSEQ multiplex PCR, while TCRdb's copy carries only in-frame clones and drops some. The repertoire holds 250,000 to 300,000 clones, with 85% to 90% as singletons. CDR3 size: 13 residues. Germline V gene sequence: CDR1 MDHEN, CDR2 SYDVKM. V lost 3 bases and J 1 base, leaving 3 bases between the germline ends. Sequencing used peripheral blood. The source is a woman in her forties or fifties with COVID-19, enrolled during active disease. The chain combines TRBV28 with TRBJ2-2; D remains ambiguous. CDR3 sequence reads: CASSFRNTGELFF. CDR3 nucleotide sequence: TGTGCCAGCAGTTTCCGGAACACCGGGGAGCTGTTTTTT.